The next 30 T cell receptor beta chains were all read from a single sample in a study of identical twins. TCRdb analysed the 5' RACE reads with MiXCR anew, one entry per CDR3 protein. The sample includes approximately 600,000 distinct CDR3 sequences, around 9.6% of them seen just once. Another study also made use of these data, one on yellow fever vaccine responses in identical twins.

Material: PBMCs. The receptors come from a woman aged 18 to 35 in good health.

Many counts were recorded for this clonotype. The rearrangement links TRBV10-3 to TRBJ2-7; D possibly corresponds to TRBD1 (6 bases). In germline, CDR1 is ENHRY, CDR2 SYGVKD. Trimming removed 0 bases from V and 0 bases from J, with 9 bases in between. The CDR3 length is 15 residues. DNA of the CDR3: TGTGCCATCAGTGAGTCGAAGGACAGCTCCTACGAGCAGTACTTC. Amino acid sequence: CAISESKDSSYEQYF.

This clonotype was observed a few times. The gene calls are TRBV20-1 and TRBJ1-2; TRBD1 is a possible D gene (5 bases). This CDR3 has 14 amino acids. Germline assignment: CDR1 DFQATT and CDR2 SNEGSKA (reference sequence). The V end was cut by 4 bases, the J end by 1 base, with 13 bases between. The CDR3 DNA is TGCAGTGCTAAATACCGGGGCGTTAACTATGGCTACACCTTC. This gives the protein CSAKYRGVNYGYTF.

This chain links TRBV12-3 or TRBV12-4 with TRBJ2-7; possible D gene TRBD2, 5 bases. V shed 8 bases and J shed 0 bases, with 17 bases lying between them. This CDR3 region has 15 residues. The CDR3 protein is CASSTEDSFSYEQYF. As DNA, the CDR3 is TGTGCCAGCTCGACCGAGGACTCTTTCTCCTACGAGCAGTACTTC.

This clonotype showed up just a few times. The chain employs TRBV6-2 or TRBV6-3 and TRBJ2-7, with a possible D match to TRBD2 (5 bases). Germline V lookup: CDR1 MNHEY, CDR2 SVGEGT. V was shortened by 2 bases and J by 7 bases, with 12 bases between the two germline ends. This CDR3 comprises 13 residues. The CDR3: CASSYNPRLEQYF. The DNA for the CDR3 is TGTGCCAGCAGTTACAATCCCCGACTAGAGCAGTACTTC.

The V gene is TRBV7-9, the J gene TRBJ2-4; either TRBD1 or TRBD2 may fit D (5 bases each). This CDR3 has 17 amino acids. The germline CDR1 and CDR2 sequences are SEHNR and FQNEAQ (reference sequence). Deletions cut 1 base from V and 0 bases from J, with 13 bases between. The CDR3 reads CASSLEGEGLAKNIQYF. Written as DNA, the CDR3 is TGTGCCAGCAGCTTAGAAGGCGAGGGGCTAGCCAAAAACATTCAGTACTTC. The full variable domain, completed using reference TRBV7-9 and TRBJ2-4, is DTGVSQNPRHKITKRGQNVTFRCDPISEHNRLYWYRQTLGQGPEFLTYFQNEAQLEKSRLLSDRFSAERPKGSFSTLEIQRTEQGDSAMYLCASSLEGEGLAKNIQYFGAGTRLSVL.

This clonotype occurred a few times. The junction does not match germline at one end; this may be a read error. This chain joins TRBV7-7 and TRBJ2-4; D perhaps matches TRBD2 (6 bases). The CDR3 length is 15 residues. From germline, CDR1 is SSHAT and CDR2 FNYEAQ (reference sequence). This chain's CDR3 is CASSRGGEAKNIQYF. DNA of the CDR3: TGTGCTAGCAGCCGGGGCGGGGAGGCCAAAAACATTCAGTACTTC.

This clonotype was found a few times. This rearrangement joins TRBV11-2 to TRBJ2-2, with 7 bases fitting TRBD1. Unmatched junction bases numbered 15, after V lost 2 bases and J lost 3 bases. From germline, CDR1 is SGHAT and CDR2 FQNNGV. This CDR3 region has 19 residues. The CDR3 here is CASSLKRTGTPLHTGELFF. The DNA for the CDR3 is TGTGCCAGCAGCTTAAAGAGGACAGGAACGCCACTTCACACCGGGGAGCTGTTTTTT.

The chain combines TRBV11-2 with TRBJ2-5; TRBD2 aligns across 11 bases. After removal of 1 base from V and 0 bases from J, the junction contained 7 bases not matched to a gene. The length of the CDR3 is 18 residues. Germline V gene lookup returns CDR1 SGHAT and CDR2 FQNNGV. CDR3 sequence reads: CASSLALAGGMYQETQYF. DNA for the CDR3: TGTGCCAGCAGCTTAGCTCTAGCGGGGGGCATGTACCAAGAGACCCAGTACTTC.

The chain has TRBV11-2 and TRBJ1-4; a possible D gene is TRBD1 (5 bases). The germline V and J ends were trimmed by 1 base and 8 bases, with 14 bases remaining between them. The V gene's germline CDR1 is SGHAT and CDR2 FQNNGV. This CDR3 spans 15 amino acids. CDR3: CASSLGDRDLEKLFF. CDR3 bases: TGTGCCAGCAGCTTAGGGGACCGGGACCTGGAAAAACTGTTTTTT.

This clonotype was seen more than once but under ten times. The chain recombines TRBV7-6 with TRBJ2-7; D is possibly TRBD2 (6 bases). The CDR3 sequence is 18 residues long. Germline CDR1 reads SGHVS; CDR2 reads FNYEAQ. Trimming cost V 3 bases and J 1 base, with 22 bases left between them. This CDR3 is CASSLAPRVAEESYEQYF. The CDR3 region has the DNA TGTGCCAGCAGCTTGGCGCCCCGTGTAGCGGAGGAGTCCTACGAGCAGTACTTC.

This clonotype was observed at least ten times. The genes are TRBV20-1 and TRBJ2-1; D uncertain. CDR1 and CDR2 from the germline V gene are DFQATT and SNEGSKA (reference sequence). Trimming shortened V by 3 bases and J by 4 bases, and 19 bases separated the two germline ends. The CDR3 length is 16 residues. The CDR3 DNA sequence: TGCAGTGCTAGTCCCCCAGGACCCCCACAATACAATGAGCAGTTCTTC. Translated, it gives CSASPPGPPQYNEQFF.

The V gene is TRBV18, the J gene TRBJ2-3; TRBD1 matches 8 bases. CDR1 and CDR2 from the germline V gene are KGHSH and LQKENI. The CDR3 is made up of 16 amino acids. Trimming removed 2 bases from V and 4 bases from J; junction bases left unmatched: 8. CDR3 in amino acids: CASSPISGGWADTQYF. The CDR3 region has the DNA TGTGCCAGCTCACCAATTTCAGGGGGCTGGGCAGATACGCAGTATTTT.

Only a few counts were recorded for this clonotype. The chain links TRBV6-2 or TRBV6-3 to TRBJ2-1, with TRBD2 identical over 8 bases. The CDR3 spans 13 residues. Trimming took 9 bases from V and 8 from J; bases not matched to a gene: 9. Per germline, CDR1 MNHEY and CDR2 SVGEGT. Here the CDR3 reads CASSRRGVDEQFF. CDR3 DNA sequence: TGTGCCAGTTCAAGGCGGGGGGTGGATGAGCAGTTCTTC.

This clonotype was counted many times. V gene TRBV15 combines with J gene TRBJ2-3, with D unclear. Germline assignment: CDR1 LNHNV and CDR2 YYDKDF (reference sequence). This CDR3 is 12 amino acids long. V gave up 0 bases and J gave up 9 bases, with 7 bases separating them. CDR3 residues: CATSREGKTQYF. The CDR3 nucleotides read TGTGCCACCAGCAGAGAAGGGAAGACGCAGTATTTT.

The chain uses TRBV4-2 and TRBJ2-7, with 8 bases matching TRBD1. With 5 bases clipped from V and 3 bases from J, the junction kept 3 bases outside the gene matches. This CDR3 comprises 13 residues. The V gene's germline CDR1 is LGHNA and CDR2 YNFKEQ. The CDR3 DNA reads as TGTGCCAGCAGCACGGGACAGGTCTACGAGCAGTACTTC. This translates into CASSTGQVYEQYF.

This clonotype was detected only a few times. The CDR3 sequence is CASSLPVTSGLYNEQFF. Here the CDR3 DNA reads TGTGCCAGCAGTTTACCAGTGACTAGCGGGCTATACAATGAGCAGTTCTTC. The rearrangement uses TRBV28 and TRBJ2-1, with TRBD2 matching over 10 bases. Germline CDR1 reads MDHEN; CDR2 reads SYDVKM. V lost 2 bases and J lost 4; bases outside the gene matches: 8. The CDR3 loop spans 17 amino acids.

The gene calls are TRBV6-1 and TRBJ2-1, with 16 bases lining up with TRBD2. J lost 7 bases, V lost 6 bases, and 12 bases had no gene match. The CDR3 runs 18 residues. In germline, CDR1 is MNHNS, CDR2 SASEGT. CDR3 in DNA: TGTGCCAGCAGCCGCGGGACTAGCGGGGGGGCGAGGGTGAATGAGCAGTTCTTC. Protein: CASSRGTSGGARVNEQFF.

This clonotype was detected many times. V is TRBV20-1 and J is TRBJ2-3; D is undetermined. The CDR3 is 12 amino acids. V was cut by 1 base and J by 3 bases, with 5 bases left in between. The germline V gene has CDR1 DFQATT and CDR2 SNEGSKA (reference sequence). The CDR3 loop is CSARGATDTQYF. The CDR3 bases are TGCAGTGCTAGAGGAGCGACAGATACGCAGTATTTT.

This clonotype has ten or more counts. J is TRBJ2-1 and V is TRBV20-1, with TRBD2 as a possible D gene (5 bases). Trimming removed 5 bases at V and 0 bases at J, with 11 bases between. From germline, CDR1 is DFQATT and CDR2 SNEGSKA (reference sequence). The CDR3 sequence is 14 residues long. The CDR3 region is CSAPPGSSYNEQFF. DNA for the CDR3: TGCAGTGCTCCGCCGGGGAGCTCCTACAATGAGCAGTTCTTC.

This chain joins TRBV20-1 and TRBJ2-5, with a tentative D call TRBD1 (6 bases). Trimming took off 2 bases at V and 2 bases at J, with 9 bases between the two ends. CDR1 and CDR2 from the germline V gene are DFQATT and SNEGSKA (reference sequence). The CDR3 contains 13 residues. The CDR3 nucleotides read TGCAGTGCTAGACTCCAGGGGCAAGAGACCCAGTACTTC. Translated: CSARLQGQETQYF.

The CDR3 nucleotides read TGTGCCAGCAGCTTTGGGACAGCAAGCAATGAGCAGTTCTTC. It codes for CASSFGTASNEQFF. This chain uses TRBV11-3 with TRBJ2-1, with TRBD1 identical over 7 bases. The CDR3 totals 14 residues. V shed 3 bases, J shed 6 bases, and the junction held 5 bases outside the gene matches. CDR1 is SGHNT, CDR2 YENEEA, per germline.

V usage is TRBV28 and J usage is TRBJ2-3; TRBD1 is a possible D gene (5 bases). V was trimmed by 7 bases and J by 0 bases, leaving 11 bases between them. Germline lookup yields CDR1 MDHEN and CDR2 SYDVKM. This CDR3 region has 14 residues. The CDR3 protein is CASTDTPSTDTQYF. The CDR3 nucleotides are TGTGCCAGCACGGACACTCCTAGCACAGATACGCAGTATTTT.

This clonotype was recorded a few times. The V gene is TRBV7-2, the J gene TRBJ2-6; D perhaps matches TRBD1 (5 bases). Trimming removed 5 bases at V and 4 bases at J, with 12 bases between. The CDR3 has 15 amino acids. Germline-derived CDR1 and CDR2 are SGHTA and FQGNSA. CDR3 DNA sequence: TGTGCCAGCAGCCCACGGACATCCGGGGCCAACGTCCTGACTTTC. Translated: CASSPRTSGANVLTF.

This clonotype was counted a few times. The CDR3 DNA reads TGCAGTGCTAGAGTACCCGCGTTGATTTACAATGAGCAGTTCTTC. Its protein product is CSARVPALIYNEQFF. The chain recombines TRBV20-1 with TRBJ2-1; no firm D call. Germline V CDR1 and CDR2: DFQATT, SNEGSKA (reference sequence). The CDR3 is made up of 15 amino acids. Trimming left V 1 base short and J 4 bases short, with 14 bases between.

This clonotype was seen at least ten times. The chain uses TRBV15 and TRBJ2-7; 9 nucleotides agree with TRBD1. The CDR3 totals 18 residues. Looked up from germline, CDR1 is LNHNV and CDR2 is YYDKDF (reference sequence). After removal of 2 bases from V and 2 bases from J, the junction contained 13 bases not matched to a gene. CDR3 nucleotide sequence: TGTGCCACCAGCAGACCAAACCTTGGACAGGGGAAGACCTACGAGCAGTACTTC. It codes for CATSRPNLGQGKTYEQYF.

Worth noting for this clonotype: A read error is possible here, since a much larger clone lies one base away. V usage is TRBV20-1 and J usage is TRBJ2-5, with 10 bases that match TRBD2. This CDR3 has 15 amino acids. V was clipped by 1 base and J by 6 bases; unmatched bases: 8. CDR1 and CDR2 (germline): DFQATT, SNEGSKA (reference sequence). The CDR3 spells CSARALAGASKTQYF. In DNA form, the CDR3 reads TGCAGTGCTAGAGCTCTAGCGGGAGCGAGCAAGACCCAGTACTTC.

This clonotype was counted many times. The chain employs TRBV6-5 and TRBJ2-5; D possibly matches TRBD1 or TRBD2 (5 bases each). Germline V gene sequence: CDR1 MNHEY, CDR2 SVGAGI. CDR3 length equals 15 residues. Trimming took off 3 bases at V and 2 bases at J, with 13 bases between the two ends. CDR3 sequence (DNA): TGTGCCAGCAGTTATCCGCCGGGGCAGCAAGAGACCCAGTACTTC. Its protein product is CASSYPPGQQETQYF.

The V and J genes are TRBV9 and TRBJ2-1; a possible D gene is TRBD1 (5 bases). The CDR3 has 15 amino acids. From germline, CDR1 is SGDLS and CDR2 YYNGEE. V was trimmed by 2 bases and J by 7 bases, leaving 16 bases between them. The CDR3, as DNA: TGTGCCAGCAGCGTGTCGGCTAGGGGCCTTAATGAGCAGTTCTTC. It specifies CASSVSARGLNEQFF. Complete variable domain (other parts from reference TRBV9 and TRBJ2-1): DSGVTQTPKHLITATGQRVTLRCSPRSGDLSVYWYQQSLDQGLQFLIQYYNGEERAKGNILERFSAQQFPDLHSELNLSSLELGDSALYFCASSVSARGLNEQFFGPGTRLTVL.

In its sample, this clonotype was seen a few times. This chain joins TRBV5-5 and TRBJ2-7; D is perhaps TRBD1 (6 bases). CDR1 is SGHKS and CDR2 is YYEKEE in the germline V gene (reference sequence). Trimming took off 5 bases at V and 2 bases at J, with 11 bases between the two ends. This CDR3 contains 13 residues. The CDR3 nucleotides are TGTGCCAGCAGGCCAGGGGCCGCCTACGAGCAGTACTTC. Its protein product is CASRPGAAYEQYF.

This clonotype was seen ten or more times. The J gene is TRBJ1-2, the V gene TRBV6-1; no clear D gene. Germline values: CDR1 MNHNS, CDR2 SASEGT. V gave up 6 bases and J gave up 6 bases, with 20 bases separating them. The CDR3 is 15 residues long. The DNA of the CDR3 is TGTGCCAGCAGCCTGCAGGCCGGAGTCGGCCATGGCTACACCTTC. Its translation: CASSLQAGVGHGYTF.